This passage covers 2 T cell receptor beta chains from one sample sequenced in a study of cytomegalovirus exposure and HLA in healthy donors. The study ran its PCR with 60 Vbeta and 13 Jbeta primers. The method was immunoSEQ multiplex PCR; TCRdb's version includes in-frame clones alone and lacks a portion of them. The sample has roughly 180,000 clones; roughly 80% are singletons. The material sequenced was PBMCs. The origin of the receptors is a girl between 5 and 17 years old in good health and CMV-seropositive.

The rearrangement uses TRBV6-5 and TRBJ2-1; D remains unclear. V lost 0 bases and J lost 4, with 10 bases in between. The CDR3 length is 15 residues. CDR1 MNHEY and CDR2 SVGAGI come from the germline V gene. The DNA for the CDR3 is TGTGCCAGCAGTTACTCGCCCCTTCAGTACAATGAGCAGTTCTTC. Its translation is CASSYSPLQYNEQFF.

This clone was counted a few times. The chain uses TRBV6-5 and TRBJ2-7, with 7 bases that match TRBD1. This CDR3 contains 15 residues. Germline values: CDR1 MNHEY, CDR2 SVGAGI. V lost 6 bases, J lost 2 bases, and 10 bases stayed unmatched. The DNA for the CDR3 is TGTGCCAGCAGGGTCCGACGGGACAGAGCCTACGAGCAGTACTTC. Its protein is CASRVRRDRAYEQYF.